A single sample is the source of the 25 T cell receptor beta chains below, sequenced in a study of T cells in Graves' hyperthyroidism and ophthalmopathy. Template material for amplifying TCR beta CDR3 regions consisted of RNA transcripts. A set of HTBI primers served as the primers for a first-round RT-PCR of the TCR CDR3. TCRdb re-called the multiplex PCR reads with MiXCR, one entry per CDR3 protein. The table lists hundreds of thousands of distinct CDR3 sequences, approximately 14% of them singletons, with approximately 13% in the top ten. Sequencing was performed on blood. Source of these receptors: a man between 18 and 29 years old with Graves' ophthalmopathy.

The CDR3 DNA follows: TGTGCCAGCAGTTTAAGGGACAGGGTAAATTCACCCCTCCACTTT. Residues: CASSLRDRVNSPLHF. The chain recombines TRBV28 with TRBJ1-6; 9 nucleotides agree with TRBD1. V was pared by 2 bases and J by 7 bases, with 3 bases of the junction left unmatched. The CDR3 is 15 residues long. Germline values: CDR1 MDHEN, CDR2 SYDVKM.

This clonotype has at least ten counts. The V gene is TRBV6-2 or TRBV6-3, the J gene TRBJ2-7, with 8 bases aligning to TRBD2. Germline V gene lookup returns CDR1 MNHEY and CDR2 SVGEGT. The length of the CDR3 is 15 residues. With V trimmed by 1 base and J by 5 bases, 7 bases remained unmatched. DNA of the CDR3: TGTGCCAGCAGTTACTATGGGACTAGGGTAAACGAGCAGTACTTC. It translates to CASSYYGTRVNEQYF.

The table lists this clonotype with many counts. The chain couples TRBV7-9 to TRBJ2-3; D may match TRBD1 or TRBD2 (5 bases each). The CDR3 spans 16 residues. Trimming removed 5 bases from V and 4 bases from J, with 19 bases in between. Germline CDR1 SEHNR, CDR2 FQNEAQ (reference sequence). The CDR3 DNA sequence: TGTGCCAGCAGCCCACCCGTGCTGGGGGTGGCAGATACGCAGTATTTT. Protein product: CASSPPVLGVADTQYF.

This clonotype was seen repeatedly, ten times or more. V gene TRBV5-1 combines with J gene TRBJ2-3; 10 bases are a match to TRBD2. The CDR3 consists of 16 residues. J was trimmed by 6 bases and V by 5 bases; bases with no gene match: 12. Germline loops: CDR1 SGHRS, CDR2 YFSETQ. The CDR3 is CASRGRSGGDEDTQYF. In nucleotides, the CDR3 is TGCGCCAGCAGAGGTAGAAGCGGGGGGGATGAGGATACGCAGTATTTT.

The chain is built from TRBV11-2 and TRBJ2-7; D might be TRBD1 or TRBD2, each matching 6 bases. Germline V gene lookup returns CDR1 SGHAT and CDR2 FQNNGV. This CDR3 contains 13 residues. V was shortened by 10 bases and J by 4 bases, with 17 bases between the two germline ends. The CDR3 loop reads CATTTGGAYEQYF. The CDR3, as DNA: TGTGCCACCACTACCGGGGGCGCGTACGAGCAGTACTTC.

As for this clonotype: A read error is possible here, since a much larger clone lies one base away. The J gene is TRBJ2-1, the V gene TRBV13, with 12 nucleotides matching TRBD1. The length of the CDR3 is 15 residues. V shed 4 bases and J 10 bases; nucleotides not matched to a gene: 8. CDR1 and CDR2 from the germline V gene are PRHDT and FYEKMQ (reference sequence). As DNA, the CDR3 is TGTGCCAGCAGCTCCTCCGGGACAGGGGGCCACGAGCAGTTCTTC. It yields the protein CASSSSGTGGHEQFF. Looking up the rest from reference TRBV13 and TRBJ2-1 gives the full variable domain: AAGVIQSPRHLIKEKRETATLKCYPIPRHDTVYWYQQGPGQDPQFLISFYEKMQSDKGSIPDRFSAQQFSDYHSELNMSSLELGDSALYFCASSSSGTGGHEQFFGPGTRLTVL.

In this sample, this clonotype turned up many times. The CDR3 reads CASSQTSGSFNEQFF. The CDR3 coding sequence is TGTGCCAGCAGTCAGACTAGCGGGAGTTTCAATGAGCAGTTCTTC. The V gene is TRBV12-3 or TRBV12-4, the J gene TRBJ2-1, with 12 bases that match TRBD2. The J segment lost 6 bases and the V segment lost 5 bases, leaving 5 bases of the junction unmatched. This CDR3 comprises 15 residues.

The V call is TRBV6-1, the J call TRBJ2-1; TRBD2 agrees at 9 bases. After removal of 5 bases from V and 7 bases from J, the junction contained 6 bases not matched to a gene. The CDR3 length is 14 residues. The germline gives CDR1 MNHNS, CDR2 SASEGT. The CDR3 DNA is TGTGCCAGCAGTCTAGCGGGACCGCGGAATGAGCAGTTCTTC. This translates into CASSLAGPRNEQFF.

This clonotype appeared a few times. Written as DNA, the CDR3 is TGTGCCAGCACCGTGGCCCGGGGGGGCATAGATACGCAGTATTTT. It yields the protein CASTVARGGIDTQYF. J is TRBJ2-3 and V is TRBV25-1; 8 bases map to TRBD2. This CDR3 spans 15 amino acids. The V gene end was trimmed by 7 bases and the J gene end by 5 bases; junction bases not matched to a gene: 11. Germline CDR1 reads MGHDK; CDR2 reads SYGVNS.

This clonotype was found many times. The chain joins TRBV11-2 to TRBJ2-5; 8 nucleotides agree with TRBD2. V lost 2 bases to trimming and J lost 5 bases; unmatched junction nucleotides: 7. Germline V gene lookup returns CDR1 SGHAT and CDR2 FQNNGV. This CDR3 comprises 15 residues. The CDR3 protein is CASSLWRAGEETQYF. The CDR3 nucleotides read TGTGCCAGCAGCTTATGGAGAGCGGGAGAGGAGACCCAGTACTTC.

This clonotype has at least ten counts. The chain uses TRBV12-5 and TRBJ1-2; no reliable D call. CDR3 length equals 13 residues. The V end was cut by 3 bases, the J end by 7 bases, with 12 bases between. The germline V gene has CDR1 LGHNT and CDR2 FRNRAP. The DNA of the CDR3 is TGTGCTAGTGGTTTCGGGCAGCCAAGTGGCTACACCTTC. Encoded protein: CASGFGQPSGYTF.

A word on this clonotype: Given a much more abundant clone one base away, this may be a read error. This chain uses TRBV7-8 with TRBJ1-5; D unresolved. The CDR3 covers 14 residues. Trimming removed 5 bases at V and 6 bases at J, with 14 bases between. Per germline, CDR1 SGHVS and CDR2 FQNEAQ. The CDR3 spells CASSHTPSSQPQHF. Here the CDR3 DNA reads TGTGCCAGCAGCCACACCCCCTCCAGTCAGCCCCAGCATTTT.

In this sample, this clonotype turned up a few times. The chain carries TRBV12-3 or TRBV12-4 and TRBJ1-1; D remains ambiguous. The CDR3 length is 12 residues. The V end was cut by 3 bases, the J end by 6 bases, with 8 bases between. CDR3 DNA: TGTGCCAGCAGTTTCCCCGGGGCTGAAGCTTTCTTT. As protein: CASSFPGAEAFF.

This chain uses TRBV28 with TRBJ2-7; 13 nucleotides line up with TRBD2. CDR3 length: 15 amino acids. In germline, CDR1 is MDHEN, CDR2 SYDVKM. Trimming cost V 5 bases and J 9 bases; bases outside gene matches: 10. The CDR3 DNA follows: TGTGCCAGCAGTCGATGGACTAGCGGGAGCGGTGGGCAGTACTTC. Amino acid sequence: CASSRWTSGSGGQYF.

This clonotype was counted at least ten times. The chain links TRBV6-1 to TRBJ2-1, with unresolved D. CDR1 MNHNS and CDR2 SASEGT come from the germline V gene. The CDR3 spans 13 residues. The V gene lost 4 bases and the J gene lost 6 bases, with 10 bases spanning the gap. DNA for the CDR3: TGTGCCAGCAGTGCCCGGACCAGCAATGAGCAGTTCTTC. Protein sequence: CASSARTSNEQFF.

The sample holds many counts of this clonotype. The chain joins TRBV2 to TRBJ2-7; the match to TRBD1 covers 9 bases. This CDR3 has 14 residues. J lost 3 bases, V lost 6 bases, and 6 bases had no gene match. CDR1 is SNHLY and CDR2 is FYNNEI in the germline V gene. CDR3 amino acids: CASRPDRGFYEQYF. The CDR3 nucleotides are TGTGCCAGCAGACCGGACAGGGGCTTCTACGAGCAGTACTTC. The entire variable domain, with the rest obtained from reference TRBV2 and TRBJ2-7, is as follows: EPEVTQTPSHQVTQMGQEVILRCVPISNHLYFYWYRQILGQKVEFLVSFYNNEISEKSEIFDDQFSVERPDGSNFTLKIRSTKLEDSAMYFCASRPDRGFYEQYFGPGTRLTVT.

The genes are TRBV9 and TRBJ1-6; D not certain. V was trimmed by 1 base and J by 10 bases, leaving 15 bases between them. This CDR3 region has 15 residues. Germline assignment: CDR1 SGDLS and CDR2 YYNGEE. Written as DNA, the CDR3 is TGTGCCAGCAGCGTACACGTTGGTGATGGATCACCCCTCCACTTT. This sequence encodes CASSVHVGDGSPLHF.

This clonotype was counted ten times or more. The chain has TRBV9 and TRBJ2-3, with TRBD2 matching over 10 bases. Per the germline V gene, CDR1 is SGDLS and CDR2 is YYNGEE. Trimming cost V 2 bases and J 2 bases; bases outside gene matches: 5. The CDR3 totals 16 residues. This CDR3 is CASSVLLAGNTDTQYF. CDR3 sequence (DNA): TGTGCCAGCAGCGTTTTACTAGCGGGGAACACAGATACGCAGTATTTT.

This clonotype was picked up a small number of times. The chain links TRBV7-2 to TRBJ1-5; the match to TRBD1 covers 11 bases. The germline V gene encodes CDR1 SGHTA and CDR2 FQGNSA. CDR3 length equals 15 residues. V shed 5 bases, J shed 6 bases, and the junction held 6 bases outside the gene matches. The CDR3 DNA reads as TGTGCCAGCAGCCCCTGGACAGGGGGCTCTCAGCCCCAGCATTTT. This translates into CASSPWTGGSQPQHF.

This clonotype came up many times. V gene TRBV2 combines with J gene TRBJ1-5; D uncertain. This CDR3 has 13 amino acids. Germline CDR1 SNHLY, CDR2 FYNNEI. Trimming took 8 bases from V and 4 from J, leaving 12 bases between them. CDR3 DNA: TGTGCCAGCCGTCCGCTCGGGAATCAGCCCCAGCATTTT. Its protein is CASRPLGNQPQHF.

This clonotype was counted a few times. The chain uses TRBV6-1 and TRBJ2-5; D is possibly TRBD1 or TRBD2 (5 bases each). CDR3 length equals 14 residues. The V end was cut by 4 bases, the J end by 5 bases, with 14 bases between. In germline, CDR1 is MNHNS, CDR2 SASEGT. CDR3 region: CASSARGSGETQYF. DNA for the CDR3: TGTGCCAGCAGTGCTCGGGGCTCGGGGGAGACCCAGTACTTC.

This clonotype was seen a handful of times. The V call is TRBV24-1, the J call TRBJ2-3, with TRBD2 matching over 12 bases. The germline V gene encodes CDR1 KGHDR and CDR2 SFDVKD. The CDR3 runs 18 residues. V shed 5 bases and J 3 bases; nucleotides not matched to a gene: 11. CDR3 loop: CATSALAGGFQRTDTQYF. CDR3 bases: TGTGCCACCAGTGCACTAGCGGGAGGATTTCAACGGACAGATACGCAGTATTTT.

This clonotype was counted many times. The chain uses TRBV6-1 and TRBJ2-1, with D unclear. V gave up 1 base and J gave up 8 bases, with 6 bases separating them. There are 12 residues in the CDR3. Germline V CDR1 and CDR2: MNHNS, SASEGT. The CDR3 loop reads CASSEVGYEQFF. The CDR3 DNA reads TGTGCCAGCAGTGAAGTGGGCTATGAGCAGTTCTTC.

This clonotype was counted a few times. The J gene is TRBJ1-5, the V gene TRBV19; D gene unclear. Trimming left V 8 bases short and J 4 bases short, with 12 bases between. The CDR3 extends over 13 amino acids. Germline CDR1 LNHDA, CDR2 SQIVND (reference sequence). In nucleotides, the CDR3 is TGTGCCAGTCGATGGGGAGGAAATCAGCCCCAGCATTTT. This encodes CASRWGGNQPQHF.

The chain combines TRBV6-1 with TRBJ1-6; 7 bases fit TRBD1. J gave up 6 bases and V 4 bases, and 6 bases lay outside the gene matches. Germline CDR1 reads MNHNS; CDR2 reads SASEGT. The CDR3 sequence is 15 residues long. CDR3 region: CASSGGQPVNSPLHF. For the CDR3, the DNA is TGTGCCAGCAGTGGGGGACAGCCAGTTAATTCACCCCTCCACTTT.